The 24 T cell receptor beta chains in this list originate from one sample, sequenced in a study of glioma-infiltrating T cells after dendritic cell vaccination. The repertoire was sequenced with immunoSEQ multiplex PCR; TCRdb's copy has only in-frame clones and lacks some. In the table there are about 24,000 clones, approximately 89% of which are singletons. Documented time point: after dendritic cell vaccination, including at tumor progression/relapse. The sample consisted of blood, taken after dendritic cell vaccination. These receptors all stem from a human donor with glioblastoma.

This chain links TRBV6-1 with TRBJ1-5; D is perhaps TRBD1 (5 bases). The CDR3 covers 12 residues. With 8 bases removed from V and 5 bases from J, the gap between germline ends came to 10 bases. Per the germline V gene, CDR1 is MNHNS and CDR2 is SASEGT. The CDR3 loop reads CASGVGHQPQHF. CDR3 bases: TGTGCCAGCGGAGTGGGGCATCAGCCCCAGCATTTT.

CDR3 region: CASSLGRRGGYEQYF. As DNA, the CDR3 is TGTGCCAGCAGCTTAGGCCGGCGGGGGGGCTACGAGCAGTACTTC. The genes are TRBV13 and TRBJ2-5; 9 nucleotides match TRBD2. The J call is uncertain, as TRBJ2-7 better fits the DNA end. CDR3 size: 15 residues. Germline CDR1 is PRHDT and CDR2 is FYEKMQ (reference sequence).

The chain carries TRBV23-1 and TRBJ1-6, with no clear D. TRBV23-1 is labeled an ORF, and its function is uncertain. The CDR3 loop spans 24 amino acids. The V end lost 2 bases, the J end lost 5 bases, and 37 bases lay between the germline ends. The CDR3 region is CASSQHNPSPKLVLPESDNSPLHF. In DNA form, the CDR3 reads TGCGCCAGCAGTCAACACAACCCGAGTCCTAAGCTAGTTCTCCCTGAATCGGATAATTCACCCCTCCACTTT.

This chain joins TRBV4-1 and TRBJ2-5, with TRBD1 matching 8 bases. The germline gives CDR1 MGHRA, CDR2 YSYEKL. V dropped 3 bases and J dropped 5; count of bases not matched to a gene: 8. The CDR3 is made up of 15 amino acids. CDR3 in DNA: TGCGCCAGCAGCCAGCCCGGACAGGGCTGGGAGACCCAGTACTTC. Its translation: CASSQPGQGWETQYF.

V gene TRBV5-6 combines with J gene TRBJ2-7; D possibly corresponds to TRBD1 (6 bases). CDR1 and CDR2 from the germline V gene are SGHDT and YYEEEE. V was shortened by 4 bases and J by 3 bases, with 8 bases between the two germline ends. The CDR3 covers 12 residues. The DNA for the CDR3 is TGTGCCAGCAGCATGGACAGCTACGAGCAGTACTTC. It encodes CASSMDSYEQYF.

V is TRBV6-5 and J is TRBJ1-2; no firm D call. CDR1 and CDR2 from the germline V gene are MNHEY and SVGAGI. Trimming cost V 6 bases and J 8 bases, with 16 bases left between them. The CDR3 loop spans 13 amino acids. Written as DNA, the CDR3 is TGTGCCAGCAGCAACTACCCCCGCGGAGGCTACACCTTC. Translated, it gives CASSNYPRGGYTF.

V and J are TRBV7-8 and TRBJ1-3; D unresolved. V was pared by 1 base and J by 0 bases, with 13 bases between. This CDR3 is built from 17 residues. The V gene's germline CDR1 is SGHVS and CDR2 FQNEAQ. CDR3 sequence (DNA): TGTGCCAGCAGCTTAGTCTCTAGAGGTAGCTCTGGAAACACCATATATTTT. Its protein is CASSLVSRGSSGNTIYF. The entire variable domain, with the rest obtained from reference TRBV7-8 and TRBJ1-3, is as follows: GAGVSQSPRYKVAKRGQDVALRCDPISGHVSLFWYQQALGQGPEFLTYFQNEAQLDKSGLPSDRFFAERPEGSVSTLKIQRTQQEDSAVYLCASSLVSRGSSGNTIYFGEGSWLTVV.

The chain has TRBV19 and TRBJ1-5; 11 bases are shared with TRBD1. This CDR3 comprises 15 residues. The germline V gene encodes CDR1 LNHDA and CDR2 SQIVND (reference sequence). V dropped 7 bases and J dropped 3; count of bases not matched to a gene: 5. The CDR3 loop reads CASIQDRGLNQPQHF. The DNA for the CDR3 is TGTGCCAGTATCCAGGACAGGGGGCTCAATCAGCCCCAGCATTTT.

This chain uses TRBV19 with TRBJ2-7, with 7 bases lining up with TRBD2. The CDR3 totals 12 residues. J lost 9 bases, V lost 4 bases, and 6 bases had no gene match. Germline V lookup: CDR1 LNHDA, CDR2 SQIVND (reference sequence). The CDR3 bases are TGTGCCAGTAGTAACAGTCGGGAGGTGCAGTACTTC. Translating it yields CASSNSREVQYF.

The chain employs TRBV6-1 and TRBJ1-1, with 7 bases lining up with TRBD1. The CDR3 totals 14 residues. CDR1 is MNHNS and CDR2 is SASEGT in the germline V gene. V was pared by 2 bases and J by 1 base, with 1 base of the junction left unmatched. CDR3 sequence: CASSEWTGNTEAFF. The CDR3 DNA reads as TGTGCCAGCAGTGAATGGACAGGGAACACTGAAGCTTTCTTT.

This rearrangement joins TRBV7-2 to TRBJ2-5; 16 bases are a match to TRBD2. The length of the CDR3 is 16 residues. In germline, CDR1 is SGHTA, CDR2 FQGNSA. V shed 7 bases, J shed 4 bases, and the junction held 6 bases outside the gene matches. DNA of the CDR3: TGTGCCAGCATTACGGGACTAGCGGGGGGGCCAGAGACCCAGTACTTC. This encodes CASITGLAGGPETQYF.

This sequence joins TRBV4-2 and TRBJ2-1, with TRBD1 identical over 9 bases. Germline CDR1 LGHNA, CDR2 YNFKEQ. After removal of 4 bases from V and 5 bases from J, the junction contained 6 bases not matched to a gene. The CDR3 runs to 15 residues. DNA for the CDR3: TGTGCCAGCAGCCGGGGACAGGGCTCAAACAATGAGCAGTTCTTC. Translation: CASSRGQGSNNEQFF.

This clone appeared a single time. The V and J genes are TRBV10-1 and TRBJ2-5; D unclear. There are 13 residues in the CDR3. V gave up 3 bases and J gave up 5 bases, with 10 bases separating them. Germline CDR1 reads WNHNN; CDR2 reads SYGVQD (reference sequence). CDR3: CASSDLIQETQYF. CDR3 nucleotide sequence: TGCGCCAGCAGTGACCTGATCCAGGAGACCCAGTACTTC.

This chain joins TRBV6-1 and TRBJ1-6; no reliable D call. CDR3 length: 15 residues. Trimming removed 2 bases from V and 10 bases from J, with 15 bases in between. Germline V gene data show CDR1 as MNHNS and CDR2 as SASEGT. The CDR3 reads CASSEWDSVGSPLHF. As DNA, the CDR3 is TGTGCCAGCAGTGAATGGGATAGCGTCGGATCACCCCTCCACTTT.

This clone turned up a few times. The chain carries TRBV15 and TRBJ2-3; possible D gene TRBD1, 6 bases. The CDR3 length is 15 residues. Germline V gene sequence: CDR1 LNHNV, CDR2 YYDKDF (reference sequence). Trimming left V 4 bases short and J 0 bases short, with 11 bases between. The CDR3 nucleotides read TGTGCCACCAGCAAGGGGGACACTAGCACAGATACGCAGTATTTT. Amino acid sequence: CATSKGDTSTDTQYF.

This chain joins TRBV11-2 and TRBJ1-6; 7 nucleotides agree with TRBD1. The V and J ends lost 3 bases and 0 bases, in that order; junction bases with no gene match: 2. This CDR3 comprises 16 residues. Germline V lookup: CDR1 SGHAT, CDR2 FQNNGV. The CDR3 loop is CASSLGQSSYNSPLHF. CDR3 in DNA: TGTGCCAGCAGCTTGGGACAGAGCTCCTATAATTCACCCCTCCACTTT.

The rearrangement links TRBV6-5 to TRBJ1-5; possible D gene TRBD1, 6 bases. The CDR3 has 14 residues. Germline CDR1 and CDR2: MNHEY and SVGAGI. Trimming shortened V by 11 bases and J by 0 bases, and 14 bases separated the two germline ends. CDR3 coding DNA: TGTGCCCCCATAGGGGGGGATAGCAATCAGCCCCAGCATTTT. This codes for CAPIGGDSNQPQHF.

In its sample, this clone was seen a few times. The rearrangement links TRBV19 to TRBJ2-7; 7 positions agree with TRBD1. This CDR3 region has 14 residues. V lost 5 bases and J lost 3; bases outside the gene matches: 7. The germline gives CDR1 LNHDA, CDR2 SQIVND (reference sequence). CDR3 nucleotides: TGTGCCAGTAGTCCCGTGGGACAGCGCTACGAGCAGTACTTC. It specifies CASSPVGQRYEQYF.

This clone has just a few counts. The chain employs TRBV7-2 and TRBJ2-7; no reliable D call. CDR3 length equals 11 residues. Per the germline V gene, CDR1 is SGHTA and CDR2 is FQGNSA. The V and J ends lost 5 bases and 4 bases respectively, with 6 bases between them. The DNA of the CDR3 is TGTGCCAGCAGCCCCCAGTACGAGCAGTACTTC. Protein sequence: CASSPQYEQYF. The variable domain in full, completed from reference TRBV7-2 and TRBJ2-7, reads GAGVSQSPSNKVTEKGKDVELRCDPISGHTALYWYRQSLGQGLEFLIYFQGNSAPDKSGLPSDRFSAERTGGSVSTLTIQRTQQEDSAVYLCASSPQYEQYFGPGTRLTVT.

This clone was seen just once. CDR3 nucleotide sequence: TGTGCCAGCGGGGCCTCAGGGCCCCTCCACTTT. It yields the protein CASGASGPLHF. The chain links TRBV6-6 to TRBJ1-6; maybe TRBD1 (5 bases). The V end lost 8 bases, the J end lost 13 bases, and 12 bases lay between the germline ends. The CDR3 sequence is 11 residues long. CDR1 and CDR2 from the germline V gene are MNHNY and SVGAGI (reference sequence).

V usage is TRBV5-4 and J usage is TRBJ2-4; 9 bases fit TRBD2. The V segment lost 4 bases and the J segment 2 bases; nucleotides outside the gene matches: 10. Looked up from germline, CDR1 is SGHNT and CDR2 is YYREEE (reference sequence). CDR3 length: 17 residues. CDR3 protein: CASSPLAGAGTKNIQYF. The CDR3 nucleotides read TGTGCCAGCAGCCCGTTAGCGGGGGCCGGAACCAAAAACATTCAGTACTTC.

The CDR3 loop reads CASNRETNEKLFF. The CDR3 DNA is TGTGCCAGCAACCGGGAAACTAATGAAAAACTGTTTTTT. The chain carries TRBV2 and TRBJ1-4; no definite D call. CDR1 SNHLY and CDR2 FYNNEI come from the germline V gene. This CDR3 spans 13 amino acids. Between the trimmed V and J ends, which lost 7 bases and 1 base, there was a span of 7 bases.

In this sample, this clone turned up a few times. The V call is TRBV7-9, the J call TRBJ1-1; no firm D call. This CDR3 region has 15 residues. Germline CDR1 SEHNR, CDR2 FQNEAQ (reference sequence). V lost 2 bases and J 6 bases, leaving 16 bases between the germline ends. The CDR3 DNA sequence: TGTGCCAGCAGCTTATTCTTGGAGGGAATCTCTGAAGCTTTCTTT. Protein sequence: CASSLFLEGISEAFF.

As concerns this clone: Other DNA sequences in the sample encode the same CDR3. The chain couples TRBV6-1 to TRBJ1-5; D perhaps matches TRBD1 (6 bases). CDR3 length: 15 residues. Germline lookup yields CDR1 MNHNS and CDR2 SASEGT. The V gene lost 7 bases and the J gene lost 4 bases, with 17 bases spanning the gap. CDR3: CASNRSGGRNQPQHF. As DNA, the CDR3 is TGTGCCAGCAACAGAAGCGGGGGGCGTAATCAGCCCCAGCATTTT.